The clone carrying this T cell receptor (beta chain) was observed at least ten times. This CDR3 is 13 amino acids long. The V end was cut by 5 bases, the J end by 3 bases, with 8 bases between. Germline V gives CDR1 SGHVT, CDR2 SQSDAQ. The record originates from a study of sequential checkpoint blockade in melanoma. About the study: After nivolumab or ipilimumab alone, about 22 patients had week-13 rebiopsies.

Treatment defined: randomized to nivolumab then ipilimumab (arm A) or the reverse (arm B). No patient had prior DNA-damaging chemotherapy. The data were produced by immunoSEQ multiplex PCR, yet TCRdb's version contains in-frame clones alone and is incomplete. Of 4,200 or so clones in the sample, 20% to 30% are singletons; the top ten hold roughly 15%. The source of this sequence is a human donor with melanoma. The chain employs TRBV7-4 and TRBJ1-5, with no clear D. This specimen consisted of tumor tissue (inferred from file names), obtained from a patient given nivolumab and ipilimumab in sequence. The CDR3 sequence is CASSLDNNQPQHF. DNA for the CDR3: TGTGCCAGCAGCCTAGACAACAATCAGCCCCAGCATTTT.